This TCR beta chain emerged from a study of blood T cell repertoires in COVID-19. Method: immunoSEQ multiplex PCR; TCRdb's copy keeps in-frame clones and lacks some. The sample lists 200,000 to 250,000 clones, around 83% occurring once. The CDR3 sequence is 15 residues long. Germline V gene sequence: CDR1 SGHVS, CDR2 FNYEAQ. The junction had 5 bases not matched to a gene; V was cut back by 3 bases and J by 2 bases. The chain combines TRBV7-6 with TRBJ2-5; 8 nucleotides match TRBD1. Sequenced sample: peripheral blood. This receptor was taken from a woman in her fifties or sixties with COVID-19, enrolled during active disease. The CDR3 DNA reads as TGTGCCAGCAGCTTTGGACAGGGCGTTCAAGAGACCCAGTACTTC. Its protein product is CASSFGQGVQETQYF.